The 26 T cell receptor beta chains in this list originate from one sample, sequenced in a study of T cells after yellow fever vaccination (dated by TCRdb to the late 2010s). What the treatment or condition label conveys for this sample: live attenuated yellow fever vaccine strain. The method behind the library was 5' RACE. TCRdb records Illumina HiSeq 2500 as the sequencer. TCRdb redid the processing of the public reads, applying fastp at Q25 and MiXCR, and retained in-frame beta chains. Every entry covers one CDR3 protein and lists the most common genes and DNA from its rows. This sample gives under 600,000 distinct CDR3 sequences in total; 20% to 25% of them show up just once. Together, the top ten hold 16% of the sample. The source material was PBMCs, sampled more than 20 days after the first yellow fever vaccination. Receptor source: a man younger than 35 who received the YFV17D yellow fever vaccine.

This clonotype was detected only once. The chain combines TRBV7-2 with TRBJ1-2, with 10 bases lining up with TRBD1. CDR3 length equals 16 residues. CDR1 and CDR2 from the germline V gene are SGHTA and FQGNSA. With 1 base clipped from V and 4 bases from J, the junction kept 6 bases outside the gene matches. Here the CDR3 reads CASSLGGTGVGYGYTF. In nucleotides, the CDR3 is TGTGCCAGCAGCTTAGGGGGGACAGGGGTTGGCTATGGCTACACCTTC. The full variable domain, rest sourced from reference TRBV7-2 and TRBJ1-2, is GAGVSQSPSNKVTEKGKDVELRCDPISGHTALYWYRQSLGQGLEFLIYFQGNSAPDKSGLPSDRFSAERTGGSVSTLTIQRTQQEDSAVYLCASSLGGTGVGYGYTFGSGTRLTVV.

This clonotype appeared many times. The chain has TRBV12-3 or TRBV12-4 and TRBJ1-3; possible D gene TRBD1, 6 bases. V lost 6 bases to trimming and J lost 5 bases, with 11 bases between them. The CDR3 is 13 amino acids. CDR3 sequence: CASSEGQRNTIYF. CDR3 sequence (DNA): TGTGCCAGCAGCGAAGGACAGAGAAACACCATATATTTT.

The table lists this clonotype with a few counts. J is TRBJ2-5 and V is TRBV7-2; possibly TRBD1 for D (6 bases). Trimming removed 5 bases from V and 4 bases from J, with 17 bases in between. Germline CDR1 is SGHTA and CDR2 is FQGNSA. The CDR3 length is 15 residues. For the CDR3, the DNA is TGTGCCAGCAGCCCCCAGACAGGAGGCAGAGAGACCCAGTACTTC. As protein: CASSPQTGGRETQYF.

This clonotype has at least ten counts. The V and J genes are TRBV10-3 and TRBJ2-5, with TRBD2 matching 9 bases. The CDR3 is 14 residues long. V gave up 10 bases and J gave up 4 bases; unmatched junction bases: 10. Germline CDR1 is ENHRY and CDR2 is SYGVKD. The CDR3 region is CATQLAGATETQYF. The CDR3 bases are TGTGCCACCCAATTAGCGGGGGCGACAGAGACCCAGTACTTC.

This sequence joins TRBV18 and TRBJ2-5; no clear D gene. V lost 3 bases to trimming and J lost 5 bases, with 10 bases between them. Germline CDR1 KGHSH, CDR2 LQKENI. The CDR3 length is 13 residues. CDR3 sequence: CASSPQAEETQYF. In DNA, the CDR3 is TGTGCCAGCTCACCTCAGGCCGAGGAGACCCAGTACTTC.

The V call is TRBV7-2, the J call TRBJ2-7; D gene uncertain. CDR1 is SGHTA, CDR2 FQGNSA, per germline. CDR3 length: 14 residues. Trimming took off 1 base at V and 1 base at J, with 8 bases between the two ends. The CDR3 sequence is CASSLGSGSYEQYV. The CDR3 region has the DNA TGTGCCAGCAGCTTAGGCTCCGGTTCCTACGAGCAGTACGTC.

This chain joins TRBV6-2 or TRBV6-3 and TRBJ2-3; TRBD2 aligns across 11 bases. CDR3 size: 17 residues. In germline, CDR1 is MNHEY, CDR2 SVGEGT. V gave up 7 bases and J gave up 4 bases; unmatched junction bases: 13. Here the CDR3 reads CASIPHPGLAVADTQYF. The CDR3, as DNA: TGTGCCAGCATCCCCCACCCGGGACTAGCGGTCGCAGATACGCAGTATTTT.

This chain uses TRBV7-2 with TRBJ1-1; the match to TRBD1 covers 7 bases. Trimming cost V 5 bases and J 4 bases; bases outside gene matches: 10. The CDR3 loop spans 15 amino acids. Germline V gene lookup returns CDR1 SGHTA and CDR2 FQGNSA. The CDR3 region is CASSVDRGGVTEAFF. CDR3 DNA: TGTGCCAGCAGCGTAGACAGAGGGGGCGTCACTGAAGCTTTCTTT.

This chain links TRBV20-1 with TRBJ1-3, with D hard to call. The V gene lost 0 bases and the J gene lost 4 bases, with 13 bases spanning the gap. Looked up from germline, CDR1 is DFQATT and CDR2 is SNEGSKA (reference sequence). CDR3 size: 15 residues. The CDR3 coding sequence is TGCAGTGCTAGAGATGGTTCCCGGTGGGGAAACACCATATATTTT. This translates into CSARDGSRWGNTIYF.

This chain's CDR3 is CSARDGLRSYEQYV. The CDR3 DNA reads TGCAGTGCTAGAGATGGGTTGCGGAGCTACGAGCAGTACGTC. The chain combines TRBV20-1 with TRBJ2-7; D unresolved. Looked up from germline, CDR1 is DFQATT and CDR2 is SNEGSKA (reference sequence). This CDR3 has 14 residues. V lost 0 bases, J lost 3 bases, and 12 bases lay in between.

This clonotype has more than one count but fewer than ten. The rearrangement links TRBV7-9 to TRBJ2-1, with 10 nucleotides matching TRBD2. Trimming at V came to 3 bases and at J to 0 bases, leaving 2 bases not matched to a gene. Per germline, CDR1 SEHNR and CDR2 FQNEAQ (reference sequence). This CDR3 is built from 16 residues. The CDR3 nucleotides are TGTGCCAGCAGCTTCCCTAGCGGGAGCTCCTACAATGAGCAGTTCTTC. Translating gives CASSFPSGSSYNEQFF.

The chain has TRBV12-3 or TRBV12-4 and TRBJ2-7; TRBD1 agrees at 7 bases. The CDR3 is 15 amino acids. The V gene end was trimmed by 6 bases and the J gene end by 3 bases; junction bases not matched to a gene: 11. The CDR3, as DNA: TGTGCCAGCAGCCATCCGGGACAGCTCCTCTACGAGCAGTACTTC. Amino acid sequence: CASSHPGQLLYEQYF.

The chain is built from TRBV20-1 and TRBJ2-2, with 8 bases lining up with TRBD2. The trim removed 6 bases at V and 5 bases at J, leaving 5 bases unmatched. Germline CDR1 DFQATT, CDR2 SNEGSKA (reference sequence). This CDR3 contains 13 residues. The CDR3 loop is CSARRGGTGELFF. The CDR3 nucleotides read TGCAGTGCCCGACGGGGGGGGACCGGGGAGCTGTTTTTT.

This chain links TRBV27 with TRBJ2-7; 9 bases are a match to TRBD1. V lost 5 bases to trimming and J lost 1 base; unmatched junction nucleotides: 9. CDR1 and CDR2 (germline): MNHEY, SMNVEV (reference sequence). This CDR3 is built from 16 residues. The CDR3 coding sequence is TGTGCCAGCAGTCACTACAGGGGGCGCAGATCCTACGAGCAGTACTTC. This encodes CASSHYRGRRSYEQYF.

V usage is TRBV4-3 and J usage is TRBJ2-7; maybe TRBD1 (5 bases). V was pared by 1 base and J by 2 bases, with 12 bases between. The CDR3 loop spans 15 amino acids. CDR1 is LGHNA, CDR2 YSLEER, per germline. Here the CDR3 DNA reads TGCGCCAGCAGCCAAGGGGGCTTTGGTGCCTACGAGCAGTACTTC. It codes for CASSQGGFGAYEQYF.

Here the CDR3 DNA reads TGTGCCAGCAGCTTAACCATTAACTACGAGCAGTACGTC. It translates to CASSLTINYEQYV. The V call is TRBV5-5, the J call TRBJ2-7; no definite D call. Germline V gene sequence: CDR1 SGHKS, CDR2 YYEKEE (reference sequence). The CDR3 runs 13 residues. Between the trimmed V and J ends, which lost 2 bases and 3 bases, there was a span of 9 bases.

The genes are TRBV11-2 and TRBJ1-2; 8 nucleotides agree with TRBD1. This CDR3 comprises 17 residues. Trimming took 1 base from V and 0 from J; bases not matched to a gene: 7. CDR1 SGHAT and CDR2 FQNNGV come from the germline V gene. This CDR3 reads CASSLVFAGGPNYGYTF. CDR3 DNA sequence: TGTGCCAGCAGCTTAGTATTCGCAGGGGGCCCTAACTATGGCTACACCTTC.

The gene calls are TRBV7-2 and TRBJ2-5; D uncertain. This CDR3 has 11 residues. In germline, CDR1 is SGHTA, CDR2 FQGNSA. V gave up 5 bases and J gave up 10 bases, with 11 bases separating them. Here the CDR3 DNA reads TGTGCCAGCAGCGAGAAGGTTAGCCAGTACTTC. This gives the protein CASSEKVSQYF.

The V call is TRBV12-3 or TRBV12-4, the J call TRBJ2-2, with D tentatively TRBD1 (6 bases). This CDR3 has 13 residues. V dropped 5 bases and J dropped 5 bases, with 9 bases sitting between them. The CDR3 bases are TGTGCCAGCAGTCACAGGGAAACCGGGGAGCTGTTTTTT. Its protein product is CASSHRETGELFF.

The V gene is TRBV3-1, the J gene TRBJ2-1; a possible D gene is TRBD2 (7 bases). Germline V lookup: CDR1 LGHDT, CDR2 YNNKEL (reference sequence). The CDR3 loop spans 12 amino acids. The V end was cut by 4 bases, the J end by 9 bases, with 10 bases between. CDR3 bases: TGTGCCAGCAGCCGGGGGGGGCCTGAGCAGTTCTTC. Its protein is CASSRGGPEQFF.

This clonotype came up a few times. The gene calls are TRBV3-1 and TRBJ2-5; 14 bases are a match to TRBD2. Germline CDR1 LGHDT, CDR2 YNNKEL (reference sequence). Trimming took 4 bases from V and 2 from J; bases not matched to a gene: 3. There are 16 residues in the CDR3. The CDR3: CASSRGLAGGQETQYF. CDR3 DNA sequence: TGTGCCAGCAGCCGAGGACTAGCGGGGGGACAAGAGACCCAGTACTTC.

This clonotype has only a few counts. The chain employs TRBV5-1 and TRBJ1-1; D call uncertain. Trimming removed 4 bases at V and 2 bases at J, with 18 bases between. CDR1 is SGHRS and CDR2 is YFSETQ in the germline V gene. The CDR3 totals 16 residues. In DNA, the CDR3 is TGCGCCAGCAGCCTCGATGGAGGGTACGGTAACACTGAAGCTTTCTTT. Translated: CASSLDGGYGNTEAFF.

The V call is TRBV2, the J call TRBJ2-2; 9 bases map to TRBD1. The CDR3 loop spans 14 amino acids. CDR1 and CDR2 from the germline V gene are SNHLY and FYNNEI. Losses at the gene ends were 9 bases for V and 2 bases for J; bases not matched to a gene: 4. This CDR3 is CASADRGNTGELFF. In DNA form, the CDR3 reads TGTGCCAGTGCGGACAGGGGCAACACCGGGGAGCTGTTTTTT.

The chain carries TRBV28 and TRBJ1-2; D is unclear. Per germline, CDR1 MDHEN and CDR2 SYDVKM. CDR3 size: 10 residues. V was trimmed by 5 bases and J by 8 bases, leaving 6 bases between them. The CDR3 reads CASSAKGYTF. In DNA, the CDR3 is TGTGCCAGCAGTGCGAAGGGCTACACCTTC.

CDR3 in amino acids: CATSDPRVAADTQYF. In DNA form, the CDR3 reads TGTGCCACCAGTGATCCCCGGGTAGCAGCAGATACGCAGTATTTT. The genes are TRBV24-1 and TRBJ2-3; no reliable D call. V dropped 3 bases and J dropped 4 bases, with 13 bases sitting between them. Germline V lookup: CDR1 KGHDR, CDR2 SFDVKD. The length of the CDR3 is 15 residues.

This clonotype was counted only a few times. The V and J genes are TRBV7-9 and TRBJ1-1, with 11 bases matching TRBD1. With 8 bases clipped from V and 3 bases from J, the junction kept 2 bases outside the gene matches. The germline V gene encodes CDR1 SEHNR and CDR2 FQNEAQ (reference sequence). The CDR3 has 13 amino acids. The CDR3 coding sequence is TGTGCCAGCGCGGGACAGGGGGACACTGAAGCTTTCTTT. It specifies CASAGQGDTEAFF.